The rows below give T cell receptor beta chains drawn from one sample of a study of blood T cell repertoires in COVID-19. Sequencing was performed with immunoSEQ multiplex PCR; in TCRdb, only in-frame clones are kept and a portion is missing. The data show roughly 30,000 clones, 80% to 90% seen once. Sequenced input: peripheral blood. These receptors originate from a human donor with acute or convalescent COVID-19. The donor label of this sample is uncertain. CDR3s include the opening cysteine and the closing phenylalanine or tryptophan. D genes are given only for firm matches. Not all rows give a size; the values are once, few, many and, for expanded clones, a class.

len	abundance	d_gene	v_gene	j_gene	CDR3aa	CDR3nt
15	NA	NA	TRBV4-1	TRBJ2-1	CASSHPGTRGIEQFF	TGCGCCAGCAGCCACCCTGGGACAAGGGGAATCGAGCAGTTCTTC
17	NA	TRBD1	TRBV5-1	TRBJ1-6	CASSRDREVFYNSPLHF	TGCGCCAGCAGCAGGGACAGGGAAGTTTTCTATAATTCACCCCTCCACTTT
15	once	TRBD2	TRBV27	TRBJ2-5	CASSLTAGSGETQYF	TGTGCCAGCAGTTTGACAGCGGGGTCAGGGGAGACCCAGTACTTC
15	NA	NA	TRBV7-8	TRBJ1-2	CASSLVAGQPYGYTF	TGTGCCAGCAGCTTAGTGGCAGGGCAACCGTATGGCTACACCTTC
16	NA	TRBD1	TRBV2	TRBJ2-3	CASRGQTGGGTDTQYF	TGTGCCAGCAGGGGCCAGACAGGGGGAGGCACAGATACGCAGTATTTT
13	NA	NA	TRBV5-5	TRBJ1-1	CASSLAVNTEAFF	TGTGCCAGCAGCTTGGCCGTGAACACTGAAGCTTTCTTT
14	NA	NA	TRBV4-3	TRBJ1-2	CASSQALANYGYTF	TGCGCCAGCAGCCAAGCGTTAGCTAACTATGGCTACACCTTC
15	NA	TRBD2	TRBV2	TRBJ2-7	CASTLQGGFTYEQYF	TGTGCCAGCACCCTCCAGGGAGGGTTCACCTACGAGCAGTACTTC
16	NA	NA	TRBV5-1	TRBJ2-2	CASSPRQGKVGGELFF	TGCGCCAGCAGCCCCCGCCAGGGAAAAGTTGGCGGGGAGCTGTTTTTT
16	NA	TRBD1	TRBV28	TRBJ1-5	CASSIQGVVGNQPQHF	TGTGCCAGCAGTATTCAGGGGGTGGTCGGCAATCAGCCCCAGCATTTT